These 22 T cell receptor beta chains came from one sample sequenced in a study of blood T cells in healthy people across ages. A second PCR, run for about 6 to 12 cycles, used a sample-barcoded 5' primer plus a J-beta primer mix. TCRdb independently ran MiXCR on the 5' RACE reads; one entry per CDR3 protein. The sample contains about 1.7 million distinct CDR3 sequences, approximately 28% of which appear only once. What was sequenced was blood. These receptor sequences come from a woman in her twenties or thirties in good health.

This clonotype was detected a few times. The CDR3 nucleotides read TGTGCCAGCAGTTTCCCCCGGGCCGAAGAGACCCAGTACTTC. Encoded protein: CASSFPRAEETQYF. This chain uses TRBV12-3 or TRBV12-4 with TRBJ2-5; no clear D gene. Trimming took 3 bases from V and 3 from J, leaving 11 bases between them. This CDR3 is 14 amino acids long.

The genes are TRBV20-1 and TRBJ2-5, with 7 bases fitting TRBD2. Germline V CDR1 and CDR2: DFQATT, SNEGSKA (reference sequence). Losses at the gene ends were 6 bases for V and 1 base for J; bases not matched to a gene: 8. There are 14 residues in the CDR3. For the CDR3, the DNA is TGCAGTGCGAGACCGAGCGGGATCCAAGAGACCCAGTACTTC. It encodes CSARPSGIQETQYF.

The chain carries TRBV20-1 and TRBJ2-4; D unclear. There are 14 residues in the CDR3. V dropped 3 bases and J dropped 1 base, with 10 bases sitting between them. Germline CDR1 reads DFQATT; CDR2 reads SNEGSKA (reference sequence). The CDR3 loop reads CSASHRWAKNIQYF. In nucleotides, the CDR3 is TGCAGTGCTAGCCACCGATGGGCCAAAAACATTCAGTACTTC.

This clonotype has just a few counts. The chain joins TRBV20-1 to TRBJ1-4; D might be TRBD1 (5 bases). The CDR3 has 16 amino acids. The ends were cut back, 8 bases at V and 0 bases at J, with 19 bases in the middle. From germline, CDR1 is DFQATT and CDR2 SNEGSKA (reference sequence). The CDR3 reads CSPSQAGTATNEKLFF. The CDR3 DNA follows: TGCAGTCCTTCTCAGGCAGGGACGGCAACTAATGAAAAACTGTTTTTT.

In regard to this clonotype: A read error may produce the germline difference seen at one junction end. The rearrangement links TRBV11-2 to TRBJ2-1; 8 bases agree with TRBD2. The CDR3 has 16 amino acids. Germline V gene sequence: CDR1 SGHAT, CDR2 FQNNGV. The CDR3 coding sequence is TGTGCCAGCAGCTCTATAGCGGGGTGGACCTACAATAAGCAGTTCTTC. As protein: CASSSIAGWTYNKQFF.

This clonotype was observed a handful of times. The gene calls are TRBV5-1 and TRBJ2-1; the D gene is possibly TRBD2 (6 bases). V was trimmed by 2 bases and J by 3 bases, leaving 15 bases between them. The CDR3 is 16 amino acids. The germline V gene encodes CDR1 SGHRS and CDR2 YFSETQ. This chain's CDR3 is CASSFSSAGFYNEQFF. In DNA, the CDR3 is TGCGCCAGCAGCTTCTCGTCTGCGGGATTCTACAATGAGCAGTTCTTC.

In this sample, this clonotype turned up a few times. This chain joins TRBV9 and TRBJ1-4, with D tentatively TRBD1 (5 bases). This CDR3 contains 14 residues. Germline V gene lookup returns CDR1 SGDLS and CDR2 YYNGEE. V shed 0 bases and J shed 5 bases, with 8 bases lying between them. Here the CDR3 reads CASSVDGGNEKLFF. Here the CDR3 DNA reads TGTGCCAGCAGCGTAGACGGGGGGAATGAAAAACTGTTTTTT.

This clonotype was counted only a few times. The rearrangement uses TRBV11-2 and TRBJ1-2, with TRBD1 identical over 7 bases. V shed 0 bases, J shed 4 bases, and the junction held 17 bases outside the gene matches. Germline CDR1 and CDR2: SGHAT and FQNNGV. This CDR3 is built from 19 residues. The CDR3: CASSLENYRGRPKAYGYTF. CDR3 DNA: TGTGCCAGCAGCTTAGAAAACTACAGGGGACGCCCTAAAGCCTATGGCTACACCTTC.

V usage is TRBV4-1 and J usage is TRBJ1-2, with 7 bases matching TRBD1. The junction had 7 bases not matched to a gene; V was cut back by 1 base and J by 5 bases. Germline V CDR1 and CDR2: MGHRA, YSYEKL. There are 15 residues in the CDR3. CDR3 sequence reads: CASSQVATGRYGYTF. The CDR3 coding sequence is TGCGCCAGCAGCCAAGTGGCGACAGGGAGGTATGGCTACACCTTC.

The chain joins TRBV12-5 to TRBJ2-5; TRBD2 agrees at 16 bases. Per germline, CDR1 LGHNT and CDR2 FRNRAP. The J segment lost 4 bases and the V segment lost 6 bases, leaving 5 bases of the junction unmatched. CDR3 size: 16 residues. CDR3 nucleotide sequence: TGTGCTAGTGGGTCCGGGACTAGCGGGAGGGTAGAGACCCAGTACTTC. Encoded protein: CASGSGTSGRVETQYF.

A word on this clonotype: A much larger clone is a single base away; this may be a read error. This chain connects TRBV6-5 to TRBJ2-7, with TRBD1 as a possible D gene (6 bases). Matching the DNA end better, TRBJ2-5 makes the J call doubtful. Germline CDR1 MNHEY, CDR2 SVGAGI. The length of the CDR3 is 12 residues. Here the CDR3 reads CASQGLHETQYF. For the CDR3, the DNA is TGTGCCAGCCAGGGGCTACATGAGACCCAGTACTTC.

This clonotype appeared a few times. The rearrangement joins TRBV27 to TRBJ2-5; 12 nucleotides line up with TRBD2. The trim removed 3 bases at V and 7 bases at J, leaving 6 bases unmatched. This CDR3 has 15 residues. Per the germline V gene, CDR1 is MNHEY and CDR2 is SMNVEV (reference sequence). CDR3 loop: CASSFGLAGPGTQYF. The CDR3 bases are TGTGCCAGCAGTTTCGGACTAGCGGGACCCGGGACCCAGTACTTC.

This clonotype was recorded at least ten times. The CDR3 DNA reads as TGTGCCAGCACCAAGACTAGCGGCTCCTACAATGAGCAGTTCTTC. Its translation is CASTKTSGSYNEQFF. The chain has TRBV9 and TRBJ2-1, with 9 bases lining up with TRBD2. Losses at the gene ends were 6 bases for V and 0 bases for J; bases not matched to a gene: 4. Germline V CDR1 and CDR2: SGDLS, YYNGEE. This CDR3 region has 15 residues.

In regard to this clonotype: Being one base from a much bigger clone, this may be a read error. The chain has TRBV7-7 and TRBJ2-1; D is unclear. The tail of the sequence fits TRBJ2-7 better, so the J call may be wrong. The germline CDR1 and CDR2 sequences are SSHAT and FNYEAQ (reference sequence). This CDR3 has 13 residues. The chain's CDR3 is CASSLQYYNEQYF. CDR3 nucleotides: TGTGCCAGCAGCTTACAGTACTACAATGAGCAGTACTTC.

This chain joins TRBV9 and TRBJ2-7; 10 bases are a match to TRBD2. Per germline, CDR1 SGDLS and CDR2 YYNGEE. This CDR3 contains 15 residues. The trim removed 4 bases at V and 4 bases at J, leaving 8 bases unmatched. The CDR3 region has the DNA TGTGCCAGCAGCCCCACGTCTAGCGGGAGTTACGAGCAGTACTTC. Protein product: CASSPTSSGSYEQYF.

Turning to this clonotype: It may be a read error: a sequence one base away is much more abundant. V usage is TRBV19 and J usage is TRBJ1-5, with no clear D. V lost 2 bases to trimming and J lost 1 base, with 9 bases between them. In germline, CDR1 is LNHDA, CDR2 SQIVND (reference sequence). There are 15 residues in the CDR3. CDR3 in DNA: TGTGCCAGTAGTATACCCGGAGAGAGCAATCAGCCCCAGCATTTT. Its translation: CASSIPGESNQPQHF. The variable domain in full, completed from reference TRBV19 and TRBJ1-5, reads DGGITQSPKYLFRKEGQNVTLSCEQNLNHDAMYWYRQDPGQGLRLIYYSQIVNDFQKGDIAEGYSVSREKKESFPLTVTSAQKNPTAFYLCASSIPGESNQPQHFGDGTRLSIL.

This clonotype was observed a handful of times. The chain combines TRBV20-1 with TRBJ2-1, with 11 nucleotides matching TRBD2. Germline CDR1 DFQATT, CDR2 SNEGSKA (reference sequence). The CDR3 sequence is 15 residues long. After removal of 7 bases from V and 7 bases from J, the junction contained 12 bases not matched to a gene. The CDR3 region is CSGILAGAVLNEQFF. Written as DNA, the CDR3 is TGCAGTGGGATACTAGCGGGGGCCGTCTTGAATGAGCAGTTCTTC.

The chain links TRBV20-1 to TRBJ2-5, with TRBD2 matching 11 bases. Trimming removed 0 bases from V and 5 bases from J; junction bases left unmatched: 5. The CDR3 length is 15 residues. Germline CDR1 reads DFQATT; CDR2 reads SNEGSKA (reference sequence). CDR3 sequence (DNA): TGCAGTGCTAGAGATAGAATAGCGGGAGGGGAGACCCAGTACTTC. Translation: CSARDRIAGGETQYF.

This clonotype was seen only a few times. The rearrangement joins TRBV6-5 to TRBJ1-1; TRBD1 matches at 9 bases. With 8 bases clipped from V and 3 bases from J, the junction kept 4 bases outside the gene matches. Germline lookup yields CDR1 MNHEY and CDR2 SVGAGI. The CDR3 is 13 residues long. The CDR3 region is CASGRTGDTEAFF. DNA of the CDR3: TGTGCCAGCGGACGGACAGGGGACACTGAAGCTTTCTTT.

Worth noting for this clonotype: A much more abundant neighbour one base away suggests this may be a read error. The chain joins TRBV28 to TRBJ2-7; D gene ambiguous. V lost 6 bases, J lost 2 bases, and 11 bases lay in between. Germline CDR1 reads MDHEN; CDR2 reads SYDVKM. CDR3 length: 13 amino acids. The CDR3 bases are TGTGCCAGCAGCGGCAGTCCTCCCTACGAGCAGTACTTC. Translation gives CASSGSPPYEQYF. Based on the CDR3 plus reference TRBV28 and TRBJ2-7, the full variable domain is DVKVTQSSRYLVKRTGEKVFLECVQDMDHENMFWYRQDPGLGLRLIYFSYDVKMKEKGDIPEGYSVSREKKERFSLILESASTNQTSMYLCASSGSPPYEQYFGPGTRLTVT.

The V and J genes are TRBV29-1 and TRBJ1-4; unclear D gene. CDR1 is SQVTM and CDR2 is ANQGSEA in the germline V gene. This CDR3 is 13 amino acids long. V gave up 4 bases and J gave up 6 bases, with 12 bases separating them. DNA of the CDR3: TGCAGCGTTGGGGCCGGCCGGGATGAAAAACTGTTTTTT. It encodes CSVGAGRDEKLFF. The variable domain in full, completed from reference TRBV29-1 and TRBJ1-4, reads SAVISQKPSRDICQRGTSLTIQCQVDSQVTMMFWYRQQPGQSLTLIATANQGSEATYESGFVIDKFPISRPNLTFSTLTVSNMSPEDSSIYLCSVGAGRDEKLFFGSGTQLSVL.

The sample holds a few counts of this clonotype. This sequence joins TRBV7-2 and TRBJ2-4; TRBD1 agrees at 9 bases. The tail of the sequence fits TRBJ2-7 better, so the J call may be wrong. This CDR3 comprises 15 residues. The V gene's germline CDR1 is SGHTA and CDR2 FQGNSA. CDR3 sequence (DNA): TGTGCCAGCAGCTTAGCGGCCGGGACAGGGTACGAGCAGTACTTC. Protein product: CASSLAAGTGYEQYF.